This T cell receptor (beta chain) appears in the sequencing data of a study of technical replicates of blood from several donors. Assay used: immunoSEQ multiplex PCR; TCRdb lists only in-frame clones, some missing. This sample carries approximately 73,000 clones, around 96% of them seen once, and the ten largest clones take roughly 0.35%. CDR1 is SGHDT, CDR2 YYEEEE, per germline. Trimming pared 0 bases from V and 3 bases from J, leaving 7 bases between. The CDR3 runs 13 residues. Sequencing used T cells isolated from PBMCs. This receptor was taken from a human donor in good health. The rearrangement uses TRBV5-6 and TRBJ2-7, with TRBD2 as a possible D gene (5 bases). DNA of the CDR3: TGTGCCAGCAGCTTGGCTGGGAGCTACGAGCAGTACTTC. It encodes CASSLAGSYEQYF.